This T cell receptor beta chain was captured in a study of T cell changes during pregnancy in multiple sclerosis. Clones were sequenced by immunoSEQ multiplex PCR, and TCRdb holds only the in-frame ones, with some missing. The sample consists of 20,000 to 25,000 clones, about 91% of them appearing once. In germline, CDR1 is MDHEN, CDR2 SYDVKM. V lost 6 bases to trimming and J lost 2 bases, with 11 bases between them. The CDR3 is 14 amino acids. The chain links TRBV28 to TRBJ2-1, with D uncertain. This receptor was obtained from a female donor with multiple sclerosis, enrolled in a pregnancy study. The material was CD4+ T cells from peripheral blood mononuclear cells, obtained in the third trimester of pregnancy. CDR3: CASRVTVPYNEQFF. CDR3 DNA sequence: TGTGCCAGCAGAGTAACAGTCCCCTACAATGAGCAGTTCTTC.